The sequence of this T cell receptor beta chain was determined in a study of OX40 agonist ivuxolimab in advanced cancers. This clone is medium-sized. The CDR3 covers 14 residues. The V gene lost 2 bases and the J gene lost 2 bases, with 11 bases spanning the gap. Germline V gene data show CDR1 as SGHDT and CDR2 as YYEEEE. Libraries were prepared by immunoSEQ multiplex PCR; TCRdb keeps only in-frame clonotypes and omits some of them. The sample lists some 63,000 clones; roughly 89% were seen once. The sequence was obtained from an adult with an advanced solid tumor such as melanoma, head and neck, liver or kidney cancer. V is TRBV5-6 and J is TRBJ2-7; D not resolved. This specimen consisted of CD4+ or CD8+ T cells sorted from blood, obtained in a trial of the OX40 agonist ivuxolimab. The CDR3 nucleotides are TGTGCCAGCAGCTTCGAGTTGGCCCCCTACGAGCAGTACTTC. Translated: CASSFELAPYEQYF.